One and the same sample provided the 21 T cell receptor beta chains below, sequenced in a study of low-dose radiotherapy and immunotherapy resistance in tumors (dated by TCRdb to between 2021 and 2024). First-strand cDNA was synthesized using Superscript III and a set of TRAV- and TRBV-specific primers, so that both TCRalpha and TCRbeta chains were covered. A roughly 21-cycle PCR with Phusion amplified the TCRs, pairing a constant-region primer with the adapter that was attached to the V primers. In TCRdb, the public reads were trimmed at Q25 with fastp and aligned with MiXCR, with productive beta chains retained. Identical CDR3 proteins give one entry, which carries the most common genes and DNA. The sample data list 13,000 or so distinct CDR3 sequences, and about 74% of these were observed just once. Of the sample, 4.5% to 6% falls within the top ten clones. The receptors were gathered from a human donor with advanced metastatic prostate, ovarian, gallbladder or colorectal cancer (not recorded which). This table probably holds off-target reads from a library built for another chain.

In its sample, this clonotype was seen a few times. V usage is TRBV5-6 and J usage is TRBJ1-6, with D possibly being TRBD1 (5 bases). The ends were cut back, 0 bases at V and 0 bases at J, with 16 bases in the middle. Germline CDR1 and CDR2: SGHDT and YYEEEE. The length of the CDR3 is 19 residues. CDR3 coding DNA: TGTGCCAGCAGCTTGGAGCCTCCTGGGACGAGCTCCTATAATTCACCCCTCCACTTT. Its translation: CASSLEPPGTSSYNSPLHF.

V gene TRBV29-1 combines with J gene TRBJ2-3; perhaps TRBD2 as D (5 bases). The CDR3 runs to 13 residues. From germline, CDR1 is SQVTM and CDR2 ANQGSEA. Deletions cut 6 bases from V and 6 bases from J, with 16 bases between. The DNA of the CDR3 is TGCAGCGTCGGACTCGGCATGGGGGATACGCAGTATTTT. This translates into CSVGLGMGDTQYF.

The rearrangement links TRBV19 to TRBJ2-2; D might be TRBD1 or TRBD2, each matching 5 bases. CDR1 LNHDA and CDR2 SQIVND come from the germline V gene (reference sequence). The V end was cut by 2 bases, the J end by 6 bases, with 16 bases between. There are 16 residues in the CDR3. This CDR3 reads CASSISGRGRSGELFF. The CDR3 nucleotides read TGTGCCAGTAGTATATCGGGACGAGGCAGGTCCGGGGAGCTGTTTTTT.

This clonotype appeared once. The chain carries TRBV12-3 or TRBV12-4 and TRBJ2-7; perhaps TRBD2 as D (6 bases). The CDR3 length is 15 residues. Trimming removed 5 bases from V and 0 bases from J, with 14 bases in between. CDR3 amino acids: CASSPFGGPSYEQYF. The CDR3 DNA sequence: TGTGCCAGCAGTCCCTTCGGGGGACCCTCCTACGAGCAGTACTTC.

CDR3 sequence reads: CASSPTGQMNTEAFF. CDR3 sequence (DNA): TGTGCCAGCAGCCCAACGGGACAGATGAACACTGAAGCTTTCTTT. This chain joins TRBV12-3 or TRBV12-4 and TRBJ1-1, with 7 bases aligning to TRBD1. The V gene end was trimmed by 6 bases and the J gene end by 0 bases; junction bases not matched to a gene: 7. This CDR3 has 15 amino acids.

This clonotype showed up just a few times. The V call is TRBV5-1, the J call TRBJ2-1, with 11 bases identical to TRBD2. Germline V gene data show CDR1 as SGHRS and CDR2 as YFSETQ. The CDR3 sequence is 19 residues long. Trimming at V came to 0 bases and at J to 1 base, leaving 9 bases not matched to a gene. CDR3 DNA: TGCGCCAGCAGCTTGGGAGTAGCGGGGGGGCCGGGGTCCTACAATGAGCAGTTCTTC. As protein: CASSLGVAGGPGSYNEQFF.

The gene calls are TRBV4-2 and TRBJ2-7; TRBD2 matches 7 bases. The CDR3 consists of 13 residues. Unmatched junction bases numbered 7, after V lost 4 bases and J lost 7 bases. Germline lookup yields CDR1 LGHNA and CDR2 YNFKEQ. The CDR3 is CASSPGLVLEQYF. CDR3 sequence (DNA): TGTGCCAGCAGCCCCGGACTAGTCCTGGAGCAGTACTTC.

V is TRBV12-3 or TRBV12-4 and J is TRBJ2-1; 10 bases align to TRBD2. This CDR3 has 20 residues. V lost 2 bases to trimming and J lost 7 bases; unmatched junction nucleotides: 20. The DNA for the CDR3 is TGTGCCAGCAGTTTAATCAAGCGGGGGGGCCTTGGGTGGAGCCGGAATGAGCAGTTCTTC. Amino acids: CASSLIKRGGLGWSRNEQFF.

The CDR3 DNA reads TGTGCCAGCAGCCAAGATCGGGGGGAGGGTGGCTACACCTTC. Its translation: CASSQDRGEGGYTF. The gene calls are TRBV4-2 and TRBJ1-2; a weak D match, TRBD1 (5 bases). The V and J ends lost 0 bases and 7 bases respectively, with 12 bases between them. The germline gives CDR1 LGHNA, CDR2 YNFKEQ. The CDR3 is made up of 14 amino acids.

The chain couples TRBV6-8 to TRBJ1-5, with D possibly matching TRBD1 (6 bases). The CDR3 consists of 15 residues. CDR1 MNHGY and CDR2 SAAAGT come from the germline V gene. The V and J ends lost 6 bases and 5 bases respectively, with 17 bases between them. DNA of the CDR3: TGTGCCAGCAGGGGGGGGCTGGGGGCCTATCAGCCCCAGCATTTT. Its protein is CASRGGLGAYQPQHF.

This clonotype was recorded a few times. The chain couples TRBV3-1 to TRBJ2-3; possibly TRBD1 for D (6 bases). Germline V CDR1 and CDR2: LGHDT, YNNKEL (reference sequence). This CDR3 region has 19 residues. V dropped 0 bases and J dropped 2 bases, with 21 bases sitting between them. The CDR3 is CASSQDRVGQPNTTDTQYF. The DNA for the CDR3 is TGTGCCAGCAGCCAAGATCGGGTTGGACAGCCGAACACCACAGATACGCAGTATTTT.

The chain links TRBV5-1 to TRBJ2-7; D call uncertain. Trimming removed 0 bases at V and 2 bases at J, with 6 bases between. The CDR3 has 13 residues. Germline-derived CDR1 and CDR2 are SGHRS and YFSETQ. The CDR3 DNA is TGCGCCAGCAGCTTGGACAGCACCTACGAGCAGTACTTC. This translates into CASSLDSTYEQYF. Using reference TRBV5-1 and TRBJ2-7 for the parts outside the CDR3, the full variable domain is KAGVTQTPRYLIKTRGQQVTLSCSPISGHRSVSWYQQTPGQGLQFLFEYFSETQRNKGNFPGRFSGRQFSNSRSEMNVSTLELGDSALYLCASSLDSTYEQYFGPGTRLTVT.

This chain uses TRBV7-8 with TRBJ2-3, with D hard to call. The V end was cut by 2 bases, the J end by 2 bases, with 11 bases between. The CDR3 totals 15 residues. Germline CDR1 and CDR2: SGHVS and FQNEAQ. Written as DNA, the CDR3 is TGTGCCAGCAGCTTAACACCTGCAACCACAGATACGCAGTATTTT. Translating it yields CASSLTPATTDTQYF.

This clonotype has more than one count but fewer than ten. The rearrangement uses TRBV12-5 and TRBJ2-7, with unresolved D. V was clipped by 2 bases and J by 7 bases, with 6 bases between them. CDR3 length equals 11 residues. Germline V gene lookup returns CDR1 LGHNT and CDR2 FRNRAP. The CDR3 loop is CASGLTREQYF. CDR3 nucleotides: TGTGCTAGTGGTTTGACCCGGGAGCAGTACTTC. Together with reference TRBV12-5 and TRBJ2-7, the CDR3 gives the full variable domain: DARVTQTPRHKVTEMGQEVTMRCQPILGHNTVFWYRQTMMQGLELLAYFRNRAPLDDSGMPKDRFSAEMPDATLATLKIQPSEPRDSAVYFCASGLTREQYFGPGTRLTVT.

The chain has TRBV11-3 and TRBJ2-1; tentatively, D is TRBD2 (5 bases). Trimming left V 1 base short and J 7 bases short, with 8 bases between. Germline CDR1 SGHNT, CDR2 YENEEA. The CDR3 totals 13 residues. CDR3 loop: CASSLGRVNEQFF. CDR3 bases: TGTGCCAGCAGCTTAGGGCGGGTAAATGAGCAGTTCTTC.

This clonotype was observed once. The chain is built from TRBV2 and TRBJ2-5; the match to TRBD1 covers 7 bases. The length of the CDR3 is 12 residues. J was trimmed by 5 bases and V by 7 bases; bases with no gene match: 4. Germline assignment: CDR1 SNHLY and CDR2 FYNNEI. CDR3 in DNA: TGTGCCAGCAAGGGGGCCGCGGAGACCCAGTACTTC. Translation gives CASKGAAETQYF.

This clonotype was recorded once. The chain recombines TRBV19 with TRBJ1-2; D is undetermined. The germline V gene has CDR1 LNHDA and CDR2 SQIVND (reference sequence). Deletions cut 1 base from V and 8 bases from J, with 11 bases between. CDR3 length: 13 residues. CDR3 sequence (DNA): TGTGCCAGTAGTATAGGGGGAGTCAACGGCTACACCTTC. Its translation: CASSIGGVNGYTF.

The chain couples TRBV12-3 or TRBV12-4 to TRBJ2-1, with 9 positions matching TRBD1. CDR3 length equals 13 residues. Losses at the gene ends were 7 bases for V and 8 bases for J; bases not matched to a gene: 6. Written as DNA, the CDR3 is TGTGCCAGCAAACCGGGACAGGGCGATGAGCAGTTCTTC. This codes for CASKPGQGDEQFF.

The V gene is TRBV2, the J gene TRBJ2-2; D not resolved. The V gene's germline CDR1 is SNHLY and CDR2 FYNNEI. The CDR3 has 14 amino acids. The V gene lost 8 bases and the J gene lost 2 bases, with 12 bases spanning the gap. This CDR3 reads CASLPDINTGELFF. Here the CDR3 DNA reads TGTGCCAGCCTCCCCGACATAAACACCGGGGAGCTGTTTTTT.

The V and J genes are TRBV13 and TRBJ2-1; maybe TRBD1 (5 bases). Trimming stripped 4 bases from V and 3 bases from J, with 25 bases between. The germline V gene has CDR1 PRHDT and CDR2 FYEKMQ (reference sequence). This CDR3 contains 19 residues. DNA for the CDR3: TGTGCCAGCAGCTCCAGATATCTCCAGGGCAGCCGGAACTACAATGAGCAGTTCTTC. It encodes CASSSRYLQGSRNYNEQFF.

In DNA, the CDR3 is TGTGCCAGCATTAGACTAGCGGGGGCCCCCCTGGCCGATGAGCAGTTCTTC. Translating it yields CASIRLAGAPLADEQFF. The V gene is TRBV6-2 or TRBV6-3, the J gene TRBJ2-1; 12 nucleotides match TRBD2. J was trimmed by 8 bases and V by 7 bases; bases with no gene match: 15. The CDR3 length is 17 residues. Germline V CDR1 and CDR2: MNHEY, SVGEGT.